The T cell receptor beta chain under discussion was sequenced for a study of T cells expressing NK-cell markers. On the study more broadly: Underlying the TCR beta repertoires were sorted CD3+CD56+NKG2C+, CD3+CD56+NKG2C- and CD3+CD56-NKG2C+ T cells.

Study results and caveats: About 6 donors had dominant NKG2C+ clonotypes that comprised about 1.0-7.5% of their CD8+ T cells.

cDNA encoding TCR beta was synthesized via 5'RACE template switching incorporating UMIs. TCRdb re-analyzed the 5' RACE reads; it lists each CDR3 protein once, without DNA. Its table lists 500,000 or so distinct CDR3 sequences. CDR1 and CDR2 (germline): SEHNR, FQNEAQ (reference sequence). CDR3 size: 16 residues. Worth noting for this clonotype: The antigen is undetermined.

Sequenced sample: blood T cells: a sorted CD56 or NKG2C T cell subset, CD4+ or CD8+ T cells, or bulk PBMC T cells (not recorded which). The chain carries TRBV7-9 and TRBJ2-1; the TRBD2 assignment by TCRdb is unverifiable without DNA. This clonotype originated in a man between 18 and 35 years old in good health. The CDR3 here is CASSSWTSGNYNEQFF.